The 20 T cell receptor beta chains in this list originate from one sample, sequenced in a study of T cells after yellow fever vaccination. TCRdb analysed the 5' RACE reads with MiXCR anew, one entry per CDR3 protein. The table records about 320,000 distinct CDR3 sequences, around 7.3% of them present only once. Sequences were derived from PBMCs, sampled 45 days after the first yellow fever vaccination. The receptor source for this set is a man younger than 30 who received the YFV17D yellow fever vaccine.

V usage is TRBV11-1 and J usage is TRBJ2-3; D not certain. Trimming pared 5 bases from V and 2 bases from J, leaving 11 bases between. This CDR3 spans 14 amino acids. Per the germline V gene, CDR1 is SGHAT and CDR2 is FQDESV (reference sequence). This chain's CDR3 is CASSRTDFTDTQYF. Written as DNA, the CDR3 is TGTGCCAGCAGCCGAACTGACTTCACAGATACGCAGTATTTT.

The chain combines TRBV20-1 with TRBJ2-7, with 14 bases identical to TRBD2. Germline V CDR1 and CDR2: DFQATT, SNEGSKA (reference sequence). Losses at the gene ends were 1 base for V and 4 bases for J; bases not matched to a gene: 3. The CDR3 has 15 amino acids. The CDR3 DNA sequence: TGCAGTGCTAGAGGACTAGCGGGGGGGCTTTACGAGCAGTACTTC. It specifies CSARGLAGGLYEQYF.

Ten or more counts support this clonotype. CDR3 sequence reads: CASSSNGGGRETQYF. In nucleotides, the CDR3 is TGCGCCAGCAGCTCCAACGGGGGGGGCCGAGAGACCCAGTACTTC. This chain links TRBV5-1 with TRBJ2-5; 8 bases line up with TRBD2. CDR1 SGHRS and CDR2 YFSETQ come from the germline V gene. This CDR3 contains 15 residues. V lost 3 bases and J lost 4; bases outside the gene matches: 8.

This clonotype was counted only a few times. V gene TRBV4-3 combines with J gene TRBJ2-2, with TRBD2 as a possible D gene (5 bases). V lost 3 bases to trimming and J lost 6 bases, with 11 bases between them. Germline V gene sequence: CDR1 LGHNA, CDR2 YSLEER. The CDR3 sequence is 14 residues long. The CDR3 spells CASSHARESGELFF. The CDR3 DNA sequence: TGCGCCAGCAGCCATGCAAGGGAGTCCGGGGAGCTGTTTTTT.

Many counts were recorded for this clonotype. The chain employs TRBV5-1 and TRBJ1-2; 10 bases line up with TRBD1. The CDR3 length is 15 residues. V shed 5 bases, J shed 8 bases, and the junction held 12 bases outside the gene matches. Germline V gives CDR1 SGHRS, CDR2 YFSETQ. CDR3 sequence reads: CASRTIAGTGDGYTF. The CDR3 nucleotides are TGCGCCAGCAGAACCATAGCCGGGACAGGGGACGGCTACACCTTC.

This clonotype was seen a handful of times. This chain uses TRBV7-2 with TRBJ1-4; no firm D call. Germline V gene sequence: CDR1 SGHTA, CDR2 FQGNSA. The germline V and J ends were trimmed by 3 bases and 0 bases, with 5 bases remaining between them. There are 14 residues in the CDR3. The CDR3 DNA follows: TGTGCCAGCAGCTTTAACCCAACTAATGAAAAACTGTTTTTT. Amino acid sequence: CASSFNPTNEKLFF.

The rearrangement links TRBV12-3 or TRBV12-4 to TRBJ1-2, with a tentative D call TRBD1 (5 bases). V gave up 4 bases and J gave up 4 bases, with 16 bases separating them. This CDR3 comprises 15 residues. This CDR3 reads CASSSQTDTTYGYTF. The CDR3 DNA follows: TGTGCCAGCAGTTCACAGACAGATACGACCTATGGCTACACCTTC.

This chain joins TRBV14 and TRBJ2-1; weak D call: TRBD2 (6 bases). This CDR3 is built from 13 residues. Germline-derived CDR1 and CDR2 are SGHDN and FVKESK. V dropped 4 bases and J dropped 8 bases, with 12 bases sitting between them. The CDR3 DNA reads TGTGCCAGCAGCCGACTAGATTGGGATGAGCAGTTCTTC. It is translated as CASSRLDWDEQFF.

Only a few counts were recorded for this clonotype. The CDR3 nucleotides read TGTGCCAGCAGCTTGCGGCTTACACGCACCGGGGAGCTGTTTTTT. It is translated as CASSLRLTRTGELFF. The chain couples TRBV5-5 to TRBJ2-2, with unresolved D. CDR3 length equals 15 residues. Trimming shortened V by 1 base and J by 4 bases, and 11 bases separated the two germline ends. Germline V gene data show CDR1 as SGHKS and CDR2 as YYEKEE (reference sequence).

In its sample, this clonotype was seen many times. V and J are TRBV6-2 or TRBV6-3 and TRBJ2-2, with D perhaps TRBD1 or TRBD2 (5 bases each). The V end was cut by 6 bases, the J end by 0 bases, with 20 bases between. This CDR3 is built from 18 residues. CDR1 is MNHEY, CDR2 SVGEGT, per germline. DNA for the CDR3: TGTGCCAGCAGACGACGGGGCCCAACGGGGACGAACACCGGGGAGCTGTTTTTT. Translation gives CASRRRGPTGTNTGELFF.

The J gene is TRBJ2-3, the V gene TRBV5-1; no firm D call. Germline V gene sequence: CDR1 SGHRS, CDR2 YFSETQ. CDR3 length equals 12 residues. The ends were cut back, 2 bases at V and 5 bases at J, with 6 bases in the middle. For the CDR3, the DNA is TGCGCCAGCAGCTTCGCACAAGATACGCAGTATTTT. It translates to CASSFAQDTQYF.

This clonotype was detected only a few times. This rearrangement joins TRBV12-3 or TRBV12-4 to TRBJ1-1; 9 positions match TRBD1. This CDR3 comprises 13 residues. The junction had 10 bases not matched to a gene; V was cut back by 6 bases and J by 11 bases. In DNA, the CDR3 is TGTGCCAGCAGCTCGACAGGGGGGGGAGCGGCTTTCTTT. This gives the protein CASSSTGGGAAFF.

The chain carries TRBV29-1 and TRBJ1-1; D perhaps matches TRBD1 (6 bases). V lost 6 bases and J 5 bases, leaving 13 bases between the germline ends. The CDR3 loop spans 12 amino acids. Germline lookup yields CDR1 SQVTM and CDR2 ANQGSEA. Here the CDR3 DNA reads TGCAGCGTCCGACCAGGGGAAACTGAAGCTTTCTTT. It is translated as CSVRPGETEAFF.

This clonotype came up a few times. The rearrangement uses TRBV20-1 and TRBJ2-3, with 14 positions matching TRBD2. The germline gives CDR1 DFQATT, CDR2 SNEGSKA (reference sequence). The J segment lost 4 bases and the V segment lost 0 bases, leaving 6 bases of the junction unmatched. The CDR3 is 17 residues long. The CDR3 here is CSARDATSGGVPDTQYF. As DNA, the CDR3 is TGCAGTGCTAGAGACGCGACTAGCGGGGGGGTCCCAGATACGCAGTATTTT.

This clonotype was counted between two and nine times. The J gene is TRBJ2-7, the V gene TRBV30; a weak D match, TRBD2 (5 bases). The germline gives CDR1 GTSNPN, CDR2 SVGIG (reference sequence). There are 14 residues in the CDR3. Deletions cut 4 bases from V and 0 bases from J, with 13 bases between. Here the CDR3 DNA reads TGTGCCTGGAAATTGAAGGGAGTCTCCTACGAGCAGTACTTC. As protein: CAWKLKGVSYEQYF.

This clonotype has only a few counts. The chain recombines TRBV5-1 with TRBJ2-3; D assignment may be TRBD1 or TRBD2 (5 bases each). The CDR3 runs to 17 residues. The germline V gene has CDR1 SGHRS and CDR2 YFSETQ. V dropped 3 bases and J dropped 0 bases, with 17 bases sitting between them. The CDR3 reads CASSYIPGPSSTDTQYF. The CDR3 nucleotides read TGCGCCAGCAGCTACATACCGGGACCATCTAGCACAGATACGCAGTATTTT.

The chain is built from TRBV18 and TRBJ1-3; no reliable D call. Trimming shortened V by 0 bases and J by 4 bases, and 1 base separated the two germline ends. The germline gives CDR1 KGHSH, CDR2 LQKENI. This CDR3 comprises 12 residues. CDR3 sequence reads: CASSPPGNTIYF. In nucleotides, the CDR3 is TGTGCCAGCTCACCACCCGGAAACACCATATATTTT.

The sample holds many counts of this clonotype. The CDR3 protein is CASSSQSWGQNEQFF. CDR3 sequence (DNA): TGTGCCAGCAGTTCCCAGAGTTGGGGGCAAAATGAGCAGTTCTTC. This chain joins TRBV12-3 or TRBV12-4 and TRBJ2-1, with D perhaps matching TRBD1 (6 bases). Trimming shortened V by 4 bases and J by 7 bases, and 17 bases separated the two germline ends. This CDR3 is built from 15 residues.

This clonotype was seen a few times. The CDR3 sequence: CSAPLPLDIETQYF. The DNA for the CDR3 is TGCAGTGCCCCCCTCCCCCTAGATATAGAGACCCAGTACTTC. The chain has TRBV20-1 and TRBJ2-5; D remains unclear. V was trimmed by 6 bases and J by 4 bases, leaving 18 bases between them. CDR1 is DFQATT, CDR2 SNEGSKA, per germline (reference sequence). This CDR3 is built from 14 residues.

V gene TRBV24-1 combines with J gene TRBJ2-3, with a weak D call TRBD2 (6 bases). Deletions cut 1 base from V and 0 bases from J, with 10 bases between. The CDR3 runs to 16 residues. Germline-derived CDR1 and CDR2 are KGHDR and SFDVKD. CDR3 in DNA: TGTGCCACCAGTGATTTACGCGGGGCTAGCACAGATACGCAGTATTTT. It is translated as CATSDLRGASTDTQYF.